Below are 14 T cell receptor beta chains sequenced from a single sample in a study of T cells in Graves' hyperthyroidism and ophthalmopathy. TCR beta CDR3 sequences were amplified from RNA transcripts. HTBI primers were used for first-round RT-PCR of the TCR CDR3. MiXCR, run by TCRdb on the multiplex PCR reads, gives a single entry per CDR3 protein. The sample has fewer than 800,000 distinct CDR3 sequences; approximately 16% are singletons. The source material was blood. Every receptor here comes from a man aged 18-30 years with Graves' hyperthyroidism.

The V call is TRBV7-9, the J call TRBJ2-1; no definite D call. The germline V and J ends were trimmed by 7 bases and 3 bases, with 4 bases remaining between them. Germline V gene data show CDR1 as SEHNR and CDR2 as FQNEAQ (reference sequence). The CDR3 spans 11 residues. CDR3 protein: CASIVYNEQFF. As DNA, the CDR3 is TGTGCCAGCATCGTCTACAATGAGCAGTTCTTC.

This clonotype was recorded at least ten times. The gene calls are TRBV24-1 and TRBJ2-6, with TRBD1 identical over 9 bases. From germline, CDR1 is KGHDR and CDR2 SFDVKD. The length of the CDR3 is 17 residues. The V gene end was trimmed by 5 bases and the J gene end by 0 bases; junction bases not matched to a gene: 4. CDR3 bases: TGTGCCACCAGTGGAGTGGACAGGGGCTCTGGGGCCAACGTCCTGACTTTC. Protein product: CATSGVDRGSGANVLTF.

This clonotype was observed at least ten times. The rearrangement joins TRBV12-3 or TRBV12-4 to TRBJ2-5; no reliable D call. Deletions cut 7 bases from V and 1 base from J, with 16 bases between. The CDR3 loop spans 15 amino acids. The CDR3 sequence: CASTFFGRIQETQYF. CDR3 in DNA: TGTGCCAGCACCTTTTTTGGACGGATCCAAGAGACCCAGTACTTC.

This clonotype was counted at least ten times. V and J are TRBV20-1 and TRBJ2-7; the match to TRBD2 covers 7 bases. The CDR3 loop spans 14 amino acids. CDR1 DFQATT and CDR2 SNEGSKA come from the germline V gene (reference sequence). The trim removed 5 bases at V and 0 bases at J, leaving 7 bases unmatched. The CDR3 DNA sequence: TGCAGTGCTCCCCGACTAGCTAGCTCCTACGAGCAGTACTTC. It encodes CSAPRLASSYEQYF.

The rearrangement joins TRBV6-5 to TRBJ2-2; 7 nucleotides line up with TRBD1. The CDR3 spans 21 residues. V trimming: 1 base; J trimming: 1 base; junction bases outside the gene matches: 18. Per the germline V gene, CDR1 is MNHEY and CDR2 is SVGAGI. CDR3 DNA: TGTGCCAGCAGTTACTTGGGGTCCGCGGCCCTGGACAGGTTGAACACCGGGGAGCTGTTTTTT. It specifies CASSYLGSAALDRLNTGELFF.

The V and J genes are TRBV6-1 and TRBJ2-3; no clear D gene. The CDR3 totals 12 residues. The germline V gene encodes CDR1 MNHNS and CDR2 SASEGT. V was shortened by 11 bases and J by 7 bases, with 16 bases between the two germline ends. The CDR3 coding sequence is TGTGCCTCCTCAGACCGCGGCAATACGCAGTATTTT. This sequence encodes CASSDRGNTQYF.

V is TRBV28 and J is TRBJ1-5, with D uncertain. This CDR3 has 15 amino acids. Trimming cost V 6 bases and J 3 bases, with 15 bases left between them. Per the germline V gene, CDR1 is MDHEN and CDR2 is SYDVKM. The CDR3 DNA sequence: TGTGCCAGCAGCCCCCCCTTGGGCGACAATCAGCCCCAGCATTTT. This translates into CASSPPLGDNQPQHF.

On this clonotype: An end of the junction differs from the germline gene, which may be a read error. The chain is built from TRBV19 and TRBJ1-5, with D maybe TRBD1 (5 bases). Germline V gene data show CDR1 as LNHDA and CDR2 as SQIVND (reference sequence). CDR3 length: 13 residues. CDR3 amino acids: CASSSARGGPQHF. CDR3 in DNA: TGCGCCAGCAGCTCAGCTCGCGGGGGGCCCCAGCATTTT.

Ten or more counts support this clonotype. This chain links TRBV12-3 or TRBV12-4 with TRBJ1-2, with D unresolved. The CDR3 is made up of 17 amino acids. Trimming took 6 bases from V and 2 from J, leaving 22 bases between them. CDR3 nucleotide sequence: TGTGCCAGCAGCCTCGGGTTATCTTTTTATTCAAACTATGGCTACACCTTC. Protein sequence: CASSLGLSFYSNYGYTF.

The chain carries TRBV7-2 and TRBJ2-5; 8 bases fit TRBD1. V lost 6 bases to trimming and J lost 2 bases; unmatched junction nucleotides: 11. The germline V gene encodes CDR1 SGHTA and CDR2 FQGNSA. CDR3 length equals 16 residues. The CDR3 loop is CASSSRTGREQETQYF. CDR3 nucleotides: TGTGCCAGCAGTTCCCGGACAGGGCGGGAACAAGAGACCCAGTACTTC.

This clonotype has ten or more counts. The gene calls are TRBV12-3 or TRBV12-4 and TRBJ2-3, with 10 bases identical to TRBD1. This CDR3 comprises 19 residues. J was trimmed by 0 bases and V by 4 bases; bases with no gene match: 13. DNA for the CDR3: TGTGCCAGCAGTTCCCGGGACAGGGGTATCCTTAAGAGCACAGATACGCAGTATTTT. The encoded protein is CASSSRDRGILKSTDTQYF.

This clonotype was counted a few times. The chain joins TRBV5-8 to TRBJ2-2, with TRBD2 as a possible D gene (6 bases). The CDR3 loop spans 17 amino acids. Germline V gene data show CDR1 as SGHTS and CDR2 as YDEGEE. V was cut by 0 bases and J by 1 base, with 13 bases left in between. The CDR3 region is CASSLELGGKNTGELFF. The CDR3 DNA is TGTGCCAGCAGCTTGGAGCTGGGCGGGAAGAACACCGGGGAGCTGTTTTTT.

CDR3 nucleotides: TGTGCCAGCAGTATGCTAGCGGGGAGCTCCTACAATGAGCAGTTCTTC. This gives the protein CASSMLAGSSYNEQFF. The chain employs TRBV6-1 and TRBJ2-1, with 9 bases identical to TRBD2. The CDR3 runs to 16 residues. CDR1 and CDR2 from the germline V gene are MNHNS and SASEGT. Trimming cost V 5 bases and J 0 bases; bases outside gene matches: 5.

This clonotype has just a few counts. It may be a read error: a sequence one base away is much more abundant. The chain couples TRBV12-3 or TRBV12-4 to TRBJ2-1, with TRBD1 matching over 8 bases. The CDR3 extends over 15 amino acids. V was pared by 6 bases and J by 8 bases, with 12 bases of the junction left unmatched. The CDR3 spells CASRPPGQAYDEQFF. The CDR3 nucleotides are TGTGCCAGCAGGCCGCCGGGACAGGCGTACGATGAGCAGTTCTTC.